These 21 T cell receptor beta chains originate from one sample sequenced in a study of T cell repertoires in cytomegalovirus infection. TCRdb re-called the reads with MiXCR, one entry per CDR3 protein. The table has 510,000 or so distinct CDR3 sequences, more than 20% seen once; the top ten hold less than 15%. The source material was PBMCs. Receptor source: a human donor in good health (CMV status not recorded). Some clones in this sample may be carry-over from other donors' samples.

The chain has TRBV20-1 and TRBJ1-3; D is perhaps TRBD1 (5 bases). Trimming took off 6 bases at V and 0 bases at J, with 12 bases between the two ends. Germline V CDR1 and CDR2: DFQATT, SNEGSKA (reference sequence). The length of the CDR3 is 14 residues. CDR3: CSAPGGYSGNTIYF. In DNA form, the CDR3 reads TGCAGTGCCCCGGGGGGATACTCTGGAAACACCATATATTTT.

The gene calls are TRBV12-3 or TRBV12-4 and TRBJ2-5, with D possibly TRBD1 on 5 matching bases. With 2 bases removed from V and 7 bases from J, the gap between germline ends came to 17 bases. CDR3 size: 15 residues. The CDR3 loop reads CASSLSTGFRVTQYF. CDR3 coding DNA: TGTGCCAGCAGTTTAAGCACAGGCTTTCGAGTGACCCAGTACTTC.

This clonotype was seen a handful of times. This sequence joins TRBV6-1 and TRBJ1-5, with D perhaps TRBD1 (6 bases). The germline gives CDR1 MNHNS, CDR2 SASEGT. Trimming pared 11 bases from V and 4 bases from J, leaving 15 bases between. This CDR3 region has 13 residues. The CDR3 reads CACGGGLNQPQHF. The CDR3 bases are TGTGCCTGCGGGGGCGGGCTTAATCAGCCCCAGCATTTT.

This clonotype was recorded many times. The chain combines TRBV7-2 with TRBJ2-1; unclear D gene. Trimming took 2 bases from V and 9 from J, leaving 14 bases between them. Germline-derived CDR1 and CDR2 are SGHTA and FQGNSA. This CDR3 comprises 14 residues. The CDR3 spells CASSLSSSLGEQFF. In DNA, the CDR3 is TGTGCCAGCAGCTTATCCTCCAGTCTAGGTGAGCAGTTCTTC.

This clonotype was detected only a few times. The chain carries TRBV5-1 and TRBJ2-2; D ambiguous. The V and J ends lost 0 bases and 0 bases respectively, with 6 bases between them. Germline CDR1 reads SGHRS; CDR2 reads YFSETQ. This CDR3 is 15 amino acids long. The CDR3 protein is CASSLEVANTGELFF. The CDR3 DNA follows: TGCGCCAGCAGCTTGGAGGTTGCGAACACCGGGGAGCTGTTTTTT.

This clonotype was seen more than once but under ten times. The DNA for the CDR3 is TGCAGTGCTGGACAACCGACAGGACGAGAGCAGTACTTC. As protein: CSAGQPTGREQYF. The chain uses TRBV20-1 and TRBJ2-7, with TRBD1 as a possible D gene (6 bases). This CDR3 comprises 13 residues. CDR1 is DFQATT, CDR2 SNEGSKA, per germline (reference sequence). The V gene lost 5 bases and the J gene lost 7 bases, with 18 bases spanning the gap.

The rearrangement uses TRBV5-6 and TRBJ2-3; 7 bases map to TRBD1. Germline V CDR1 and CDR2: SGHDT, YYEEEE. V shed 4 bases, J shed 5 bases, and the junction held 19 bases outside the gene matches. The CDR3 sequence is 18 residues long. CDR3 in DNA: TGTGCCAGCAGCAGCCGGGACAGTAGACTTACGGAAGGAGATACGCAGTATTTT. Translating it yields CASSSRDSRLTEGDTQYF.

The chain recombines TRBV7-3 with TRBJ2-7; the D is unclear. Per germline, CDR1 SGHTA and CDR2 FQGTGA. The CDR3 is 14 residues long. V was trimmed by 4 bases and J by 0 bases, leaving 10 bases between them. This CDR3 is CASSSIAASYEQYV. DNA for the CDR3: TGTGCCAGCAGCTCTATCGCGGCCTCCTACGAGCAGTACGTC.

V is TRBV28 and J is TRBJ2-3; perhaps D is TRBD1 or TRBD2 (5 bases each). CDR1 MDHEN and CDR2 SYDVKM come from the germline V gene. The V end lost 5 bases, the J end lost 1 base, and 13 bases lay between the germline ends. CDR3 size: 15 residues. The CDR3 sequence: CASSDLGAGTDTQYF. The CDR3 bases are TGTGCCAGCAGTGACCTCGGGGCGGGCACAGATACGCAGTATTTT.

V usage is TRBV5-6 and J usage is TRBJ2-1; TRBD2 is a possible D gene (6 bases). CDR3 length: 14 amino acids. Looked up from germline, CDR1 is SGHDT and CDR2 is YYEEEE. V lost 3 bases, J lost 4 bases, and 11 bases lay in between. CDR3 bases: TGTGCCAGCAGCTCGCGGACTAAGTACAATGAGCAGTTCTTC. Protein product: CASSSRTKYNEQFF.

This rearrangement joins TRBV28 to TRBJ1-1; D remains ambiguous. Germline V gives CDR1 MDHEN, CDR2 SYDVKM. V was shortened by 11 bases and J by 0 bases, with 16 bases between the two germline ends. This CDR3 contains 14 residues. The CDR3 nucleotides read TGTGCCGCCTGCCGGGTGTCCATGAACACTGAAGCTTTCTTT. Translated: CAACRVSMNTEAFF.

This clonotype was detected only a few times. The rearrangement joins TRBV6-6 to TRBJ2-5; tentative D call: TRBD1 (5 bases). This CDR3 is 16 amino acids long. Germline V CDR1 and CDR2: MNHNY, SVGAGI (reference sequence). V was pared by 6 bases and J by 5 bases, with 22 bases between. CDR3 nucleotides: TGTGCCAGCAGAGTACACGGACATTCCCGTGGGGAGACCCAGTACTTC. It specifies CASRVHGHSRGETQYF.

Turning to this clonotype: This may be a read error: a much more frequent sequence differs by one nucleotide. This chain links TRBV7-2 with TRBJ2-5; the match to TRBD1 covers 7 bases. From germline, CDR1 is SGHTA and CDR2 FQGNSA. Trimming took 6 bases from V and 0 from J; bases not matched to a gene: 1. This CDR3 spans 13 amino acids. Here the CDR3 reads CASRGQHQETQYF. CDR3 DNA sequence: TGTGCCAGCAGGGGACAGCACCAAGAGACCCAGTACTTC.

The chain uses TRBV7-4 and TRBJ1-2; D may be TRBD1 (5 bases). The CDR3 has 17 amino acids. Germline V gene lookup returns CDR1 SGHVT and CDR2 SQSDAQ. V lost 0 bases and J lost 2, with 16 bases in between. The CDR3 coding sequence is TGTGCCAGCAGCTTAGCAGGTTCGAGTGGGACGAACTATGGCTACACCTTC. Translating gives CASSLAGSSGTNYGYTF.

The sample holds a few counts of this clonotype. This chain joins TRBV2 and TRBJ2-5; maybe TRBD2 (6 bases). The germline CDR1 and CDR2 sequences are SNHLY and FYNNEI. Trimming took 3 bases from V and 4 from J, leaving 9 bases between them. This CDR3 comprises 13 residues. CDR3 amino acids: CASSETRGETQYF. The CDR3 DNA reads TGTGCCAGCAGTGAGACTAGGGGAGAGACCCAGTACTTC.

This clonotype came up many times. This chain links TRBV7-6 with TRBJ2-7; tentatively, D is TRBD1 (5 bases). This CDR3 contains 14 residues. Germline V CDR1 and CDR2: SGHVS, FNYEAQ. Trimming shortened V by 1 base and J by 1 base, and 8 bases separated the two germline ends. CDR3 bases: TGTGCCAGCAGCTTAGGGGGCAGGTCCTACGAGCAGTACTTC. Translated: CASSLGGRSYEQYF.

This clonotype was seen ten or more times. The CDR3 region is CASSKPGGRGYEQFF. Here the CDR3 DNA reads TGTGCCAGCAGCAAACCGGGGGGGCGGGGGTATGAGCAGTTCTTC. This sequence joins TRBV7-3 and TRBJ2-1; 8 positions match TRBD2. Unmatched junction bases numbered 11, after V lost 5 bases and J lost 8 bases. The germline V gene has CDR1 SGHTA and CDR2 FQGTGA. This CDR3 is built from 15 residues.

The rearrangement joins TRBV15 to TRBJ2-1; 8 nucleotides align to TRBD2. V gave up 3 bases and J gave up 9 bases; unmatched junction bases: 19. The CDR3 is made up of 18 amino acids. CDR1 and CDR2 (germline): LNHNV, YYDKDF (reference sequence). CDR3 bases: TGTGCCACCAGCAGGGATGGCCCAGGGCTAGCGGGCCTCGTTGAGCAGTTCTTC. This sequence encodes CATSRDGPGLAGLVEQFF. Drawing the rest from reference TRBV15 and TRBJ2-1, the complete variable domain is DAMVIQNPRYQVTQFGKPVTLSCSQTLNHNVMYWYQQKSSQAPKLLFHYYDKDFNNEADTPDNFQSRRPNTSFCFLDIRSPGLGDTAMYLCATSRDGPGLAGLVEQFFGPGTRLTVL.

This clonotype was recorded a few times. The chain joins TRBV11-2 to TRBJ2-2, with 15 bases aligning to TRBD2. V lost 4 bases to trimming and J lost 3 bases; unmatched junction nucleotides: 12. Per the germline V gene, CDR1 is SGHAT and CDR2 is FQNNGV. The CDR3 has 20 residues. CDR3 DNA sequence: TGTGCCAGCAGCTCCGTCCCGGGACTAGCGGGAGGAAGGGACACCGGGGAGCTGTTTTTT. Protein sequence: CASSSVPGLAGGRDTGELFF.

The J gene is TRBJ2-3, the V gene TRBV20-1; D unresolved. CDR1 DFQATT and CDR2 SNEGSKA come from the germline V gene (reference sequence). The CDR3 contains 13 residues. Trimming took 5 bases from V and 4 from J, leaving 13 bases between them. The CDR3 bases are TGCAGTGCTCGTAAGATAGGTGCAGATACGCAGTATTTT. This codes for CSARKIGADTQYF.

V is TRBV7-2 and J is TRBJ2-1, with TRBD2 matching 11 bases. The V gene's germline CDR1 is SGHTA and CDR2 FQGNSA. There are 15 residues in the CDR3. J lost 12 bases, V lost 6 bases, and 13 bases had no gene match. CDR3 sequence (DNA): TGTGCCAGCAGGCCCACCGGGACTAGCGGTATCCCGCAGTTCTTC. Its translation: CASRPTGTSGIPQFF. The full variable domain, its missing parts supplied by reference TRBV7-2 and TRBJ2-1, is GAGVSQSPSNKVTEKGKDVELRCDPISGHTALYWYRQSLGQGLEFLIYFQGNSAPDKSGLPSDRFSAERTGGSVSTLTIQRTQQEDSAVYLCASRPTGTSGIPQFFGPGTRLTVL.